This T cell receptor (beta chain) was captured in a study of blood T cell repertoires in COVID-19. Study as a whole: COVID-19 samples from acute and convalescent phases originated in the United States, Italy and Spain. T cells, B-cell-depleted T cells, or PBMCs provided the cDNA or gDNA that served as material.

Sequencing was performed with immunoSEQ multiplex PCR; in TCRdb, only in-frame clones are kept and a portion is missing. The sample has 35,000 to 40,000 clones, around 89% seen once; the top ten hold less than 30%. V gave up 0 bases and J gave up 2 bases; unmatched junction bases: 5. Germline values: CDR1 SGHRS, CDR2 YFSETQ. There are 16 residues in the CDR3. This TCR derives from a man in his fifties or sixties with active or convalescent COVID-19. V and J are TRBV5-1 and TRBJ2-3; 8 bases match TRBD1. Sequenced input: peripheral blood. In nucleotides, the CDR3 is TGCGCCAGCAGCTTGGTCAGGGGGCAATCCACAGATACGCAGTATTTT. Protein product: CASSLVRGQSTDTQYF. The full variable domain, completed using reference TRBV5-1 and TRBJ2-3, is KAGVTQTPRYLIKTRGQQVTLSCSPISGHRSVSWYQQTPGQGLQFLFEYFSETQRNKGNFPGRFSGRQFSNSRSEMNVSTLELGDSALYLCASSLVRGQSTDTQYFGPGTRLTVL.